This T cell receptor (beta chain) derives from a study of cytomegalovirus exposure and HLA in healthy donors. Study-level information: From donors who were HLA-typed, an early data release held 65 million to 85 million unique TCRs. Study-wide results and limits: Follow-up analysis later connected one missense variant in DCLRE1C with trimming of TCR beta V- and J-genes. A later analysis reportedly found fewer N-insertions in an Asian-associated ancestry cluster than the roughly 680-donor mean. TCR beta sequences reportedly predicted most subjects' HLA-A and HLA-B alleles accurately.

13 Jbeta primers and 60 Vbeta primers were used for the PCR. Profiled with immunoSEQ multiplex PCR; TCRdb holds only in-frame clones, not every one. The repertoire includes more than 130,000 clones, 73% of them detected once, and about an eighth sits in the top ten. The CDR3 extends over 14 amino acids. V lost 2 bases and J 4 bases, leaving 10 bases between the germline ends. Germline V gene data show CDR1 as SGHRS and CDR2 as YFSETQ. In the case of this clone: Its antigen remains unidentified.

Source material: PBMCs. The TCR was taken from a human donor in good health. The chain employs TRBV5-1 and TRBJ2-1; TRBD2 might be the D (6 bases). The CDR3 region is CASSLREIYNEQFF. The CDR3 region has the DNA TGCGCCAGCAGCTTACGGGAGATTTACAATGAGCAGTTCTTC.